These T cell receptor beta chains were read from a single sample in a study of blood T cells in healthy people across ages. Via MiXCR, TCRdb re-called the 5' RACE reads, giving one row per CDR3 protein. The data contain around 650,000 distinct CDR3 sequences, approximately 30% of them singletons. Sequencing was carried out using blood. All receptors derive from an elderly woman in good health. Each CDR3 is given with its conserved first and last residue. The order of the fields is V gene, J gene, D gene, clone size, CDR3 DNA, CDR3 protein. A D gene is named only where the DNA matches it firmly. The size of a clone is reported for some rows only, either as once, few or many, or as a class for expanded clones.

v_call: TRBV28
j_call: TRBJ1-4
d_call: NA
clone_size: NA
cdr3_nt: TGTGCCAGCAGGCGGGACGCCCAAGGAACTAATGAAAAACTGTTTTTT
cdr3_aa: CASRRDAQGTNEKLFF

v_call: TRBV18
j_call: TRBJ1-2
d_call: NA
clone_size: NA
cdr3_nt: TGTGCCAGCTCACCACCGGTTCGGGACGGCTACACCTTC
cdr3_aa: CASSPPVRDGYTF

v_call: TRBV5-1
j_call: TRBJ2-3
d_call: TRBD2
clone_size: NA
cdr3_nt: TGCGCCAGCCGCTTGGAGGTAGCGGGGGCCGTCAAAGATACGCAGTATTTT
cdr3_aa: CASRLEVAGAVKDTQYF

v_call: TRBV12-3/TRBV12-4
j_call: TRBJ2-3
d_call: TRBD2
clone_size: NA
cdr3_nt: TGTGCCAGCAGACGTGCGCGGGGGGGAAGCGCAGATACGCAGTATTTT
cdr3_aa: CASRRARGGSADTQYF

v_call: TRBV6-1
j_call: TRBJ1-2
d_call: NA
clone_size: few
cdr3_nt: TGTGCCAGCAGTGATAGGGGAGGGGACTATGGCTACACCTTC
cdr3_aa: CASSDRGGDYGYTF

v_call: TRBV20-1
j_call: TRBJ2-7
d_call: NA
clone_size: many
cdr3_nt: TGCAGTGCTAGGGCGGGGACAGTGCTCGAGGAGCAGTACTTC
cdr3_aa: CSARAGTVLEEQYF

v_call: TRBV7-2
j_call: TRBJ2-1
d_call: NA
clone_size: many
cdr3_nt: TGTGCCTCGAGGGCGGGGGCTTATTCCAATGAGCAGTTCTTC
cdr3_aa: CASRAGAYSNEQFF

v_call: TRBV7-2
j_call: TRBJ2-7
d_call: NA
clone_size: many
cdr3_nt: TGTGCCAGCAGCTTAGTAGGGGGGGGAGACGAGCAGTACTTC
cdr3_aa: CASSLVGGGDEQYF

v_call: TRBV28
j_call: TRBJ2-7
d_call: TRBD2
clone_size: NA
cdr3_nt: TGTGCCAGCAGGAGGACTAGCGGATCCTACGAGCAGTACTTC
cdr3_aa: CASRRTSGSYEQYF

v_call: TRBV2
j_call: TRBJ2-2
d_call: NA
clone_size: few
cdr3_nt: TGTGCCAGCAGTGAAATCCTGGGAGGCACCGGGGAGCTGTTTTTT
cdr3_aa: CASSEILGGTGELFF

v_call: TRBV25-1
j_call: TRBJ2-5
d_call: NA
clone_size: many
cdr3_nt: TGTGCCAGCAGTGAATTCGTGGGCAGGGGGGAAGAGACCCAGTACTTC
cdr3_aa: CASSEFVGRGEETQYF

v_call: TRBV4-1
j_call: TRBJ2-5
d_call: NA
clone_size: many
cdr3_nt: TGCGCCAGCAGCCAAGATGGACGGTCACAAGAGACCCAGTACTTC
cdr3_aa: CASSQDGRSQETQYF

v_call: TRBV20-1
j_call: TRBJ2-1
d_call: TRBD2
clone_size: NA
cdr3_nt: TGCAGTGCTAGAGATGGGGGACTAGCGGGAAAACCCTTTGAGCAGTTCTTC
cdr3_aa: CSARDGGLAGKPFEQFF

v_call: TRBV9
j_call: TRBJ2-3
d_call: NA
clone_size: many
cdr3_nt: TGTGCCAGCAGCGTAGTAGGGGGGGCCATCACAGATACGCAGTATTTT
cdr3_aa: CASSVVGGAITDTQYF